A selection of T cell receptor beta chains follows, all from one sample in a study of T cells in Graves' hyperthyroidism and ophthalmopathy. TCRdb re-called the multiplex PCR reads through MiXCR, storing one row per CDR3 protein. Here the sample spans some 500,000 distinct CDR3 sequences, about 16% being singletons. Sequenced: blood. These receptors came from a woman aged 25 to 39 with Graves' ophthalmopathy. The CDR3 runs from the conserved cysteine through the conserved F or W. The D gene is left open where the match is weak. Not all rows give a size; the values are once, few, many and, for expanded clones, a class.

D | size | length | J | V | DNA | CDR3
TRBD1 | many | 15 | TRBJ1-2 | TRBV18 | TGTGCCAGCTCAGAAGACAGGGGATCCAACTATGGCTACACCTTC | CASSEDRGSNYGYTF
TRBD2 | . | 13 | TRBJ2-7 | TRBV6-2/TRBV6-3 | TGTGCCAGCAAGCTAGCGGGAGAGTACGAGCAGTACTTC | CASKLAGEYEQYF
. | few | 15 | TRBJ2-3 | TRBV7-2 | TGTGCCAGCAGCCCCCAGAGGCTGGGACCAGATACGCAGTATTTT | CASSPQRLGPDTQYF
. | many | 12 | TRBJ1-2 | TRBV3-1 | TGTGCCAGCAGCCAAGAAACAGCTGGCTACACCTTC | CASSQETAGYTF
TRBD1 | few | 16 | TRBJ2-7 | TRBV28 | TGTGCCAGCAGTTTATCAGGAAGACAGGGAACCTACGAGCAGTACTTC | CASSLSGRQGTYEQYF
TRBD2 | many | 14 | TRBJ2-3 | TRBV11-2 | TGTGCCAGCAGCTTGACTAGCGGGAGTGATACGCAGTATTTT | CASSLTSGSDTQYF
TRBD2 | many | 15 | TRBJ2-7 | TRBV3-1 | TGTGCCAGCAGTCTCGGGACTAGCGGGATCTACGAGCAGTACTTC | CASSLGTSGIYEQYF
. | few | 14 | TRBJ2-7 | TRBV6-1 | TGTGCCAGCAGTGAATCGATCGGGACTCACGAGCAGTACTTC | CASSESIGTHEQYF
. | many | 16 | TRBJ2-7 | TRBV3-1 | TGTGCCAGCAGCCAAGGGAGCCCCAGGAGCTCCTACGAGCAGTACTTC | CASSQGSPRSSYEQYF
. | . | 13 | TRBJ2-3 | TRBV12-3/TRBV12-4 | TGTGCCAGCAGTTTTGGGATAACAGATACGCAGTATTTT | CASSFGITDTQYF
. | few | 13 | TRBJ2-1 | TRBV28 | TGTGCCAGCAGTTTCGAGGCTAGGAATGAGCAGTTCTTC | CASSFEARNEQFF
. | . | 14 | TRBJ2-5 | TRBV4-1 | TGCGCCAGCAGCCAAGATGGAAGGAGAGAGACCCAGTACTTC | CASSQDGRRETQYF
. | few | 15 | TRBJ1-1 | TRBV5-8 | TGTGCCAGCAGCCCAAGGGGCCCGTGGGACACTGAAGCTTTCTTT | CASSPRGPWDTEAFF
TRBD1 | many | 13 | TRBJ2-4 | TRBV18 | TGTGCCAGCTCACCGTTGGGACAGAACATTCAGTACTTC | CASSPLGQNIQYF
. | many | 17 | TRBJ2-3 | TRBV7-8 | TGTGCCAGCAGCGCCTTACTAGTGTCAGGGCTCACAGATACGCAGTATTTT | CASSALLVSGLTDTQYF
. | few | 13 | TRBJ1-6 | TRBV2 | TGTGCCAGCAGTGAAGAAGATCATCCCCCCCTCCACTTT | CASSEEDHPPLHF
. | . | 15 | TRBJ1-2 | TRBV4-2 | TGTGCCAGCAGCCATAGGACATCAGCTAACTATGGCTACACCTTC | CASSHRTSANYGYTF
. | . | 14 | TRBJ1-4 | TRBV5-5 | TGTGCCAGCAGTACCACAGCAACTAATGAAAAACTGTTTTTT | CASSTTATNEKLFF
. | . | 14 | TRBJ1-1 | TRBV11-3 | TGTGCCAGCAGCCATGGACGGATGAACACTGAAGCTTTCTTT | CASSHGRMNTEAFF
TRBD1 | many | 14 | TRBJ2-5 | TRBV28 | TGTGCCAGCAGTCCCGGACAGGTTTCGGGGACCCAGTACTTC | CASSPGQVSGTQYF
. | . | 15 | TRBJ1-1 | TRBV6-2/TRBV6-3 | TGTGCCAGCAGTTCACCGAGAGGAGCGAACACTGAAGCTTTCTTT | CASSSPRGANTEAFF
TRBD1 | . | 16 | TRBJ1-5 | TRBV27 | TGTGCCAGCAGTCCGTTACAGGGGGTTAGCAATCAGCCCCAGCATTTT | CASSPLQGVSNQPQHF
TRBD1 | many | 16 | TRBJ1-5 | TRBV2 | TGTGCCAGCAGTCATGACAGGGGCGTGGGCAATCAGCCCCAGCATTTT | CASSHDRGVGNQPQHF
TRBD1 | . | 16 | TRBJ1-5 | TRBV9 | TGTGCCAGCACAACCGGGACAGGGGGTAGCAATCAGCCCCAGCATTTT | CASTTGTGGSNQPQHF
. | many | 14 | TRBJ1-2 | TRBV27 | TGTGCCAGCAGTAGGAGTCCGACTAACTATGGCTACACCTTC | CASSRSPTNYGYTF
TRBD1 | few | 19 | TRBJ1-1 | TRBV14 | TGTGCCAGCAGCCCACCGAGACTCACAGGGGGCGCAGCGTTCACTGAAGCTTTCTTT | CASSPPRLTGGAAFTEAFF
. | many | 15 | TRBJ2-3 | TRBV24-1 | TGTGCCACCAGTGACAGACAGGAGCTCACAGATACGCAGTATTTT | CATSDRQELTDTQYF
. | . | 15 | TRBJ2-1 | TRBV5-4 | TGTGCCAGCAGCTTGAAACTTTCTCGACGAAATGAGCAGTTCTTC | CASSLKLSRRNEQFF
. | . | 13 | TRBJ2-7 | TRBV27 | TGTGCCAGCAGTTTATATATAGGGGACGAGCAGTACTTC | CASSLYIGDEQYF
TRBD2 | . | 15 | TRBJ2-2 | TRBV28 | TGTGCCAGCAGTTCCGTGGCGGGAGACATCGGGGAGCTGTTTTTT | CASSSVAGDIGELFF
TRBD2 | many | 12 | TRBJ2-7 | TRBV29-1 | TGCAGCGTGACTAGCGGGAGTCCCGAGCAGTACTTC | CSVTSGSPEQYF
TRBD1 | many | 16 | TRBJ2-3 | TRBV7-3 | TGTGCCAGCAGCCGGACCGGGACAGGGCAGGCAGATACGCAGTATTTT | CASSRTGTGQADTQYF
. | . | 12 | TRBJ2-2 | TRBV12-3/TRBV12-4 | TGTGCCAGCCCCCGGGCCACCGGGGAGCTGTTTTTT | CASPRATGELFF
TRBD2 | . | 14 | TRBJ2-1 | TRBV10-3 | TGTGCCATCATGCGGGCTAGCGGGAGTAGTGAGCAGTTCTTC | CAIMRASGSSEQFF
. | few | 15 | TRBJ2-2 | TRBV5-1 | TGCGCCAGCAGTTCCGGCGGCTGGGGCACCGGGGAGCTGTTTTTT | CASSSGGWGTGELFF
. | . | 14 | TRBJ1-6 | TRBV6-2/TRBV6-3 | TGTGCCAGCAGTTACGTCGAGGGGGGTTCACCCCTCCACTTT | CASSYVEGGSPLHF
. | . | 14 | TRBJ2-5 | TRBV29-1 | TGCAGCGTTGAAAAGGGGATCAGGAAAGAGACCCAGTACTTC | CSVEKGIRKETQYF
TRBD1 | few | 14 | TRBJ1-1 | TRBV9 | TGTGCCAGCACCCAAACTACAGGGGGCACTGAAGCTTTCTTT | CASTQTTGGTEAFF
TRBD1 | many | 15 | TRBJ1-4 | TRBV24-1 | TGTGCCACCACAACTTTGGACAGGCAGAATGAAAAACTGTTTTTT | CATTTLDRQNEKLFF
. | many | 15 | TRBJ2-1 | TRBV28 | TGTGCCAGCAGTTTATGGCAGGGGGGTGTCTATGAGCAGTTCTTC | CASSLWQGGVYEQFF
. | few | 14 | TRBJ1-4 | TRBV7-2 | TGTGCCAGCAGCCCCCAGTCGGGGGGAGGAAAACTGTTTTTT | CASSPQSGGGKLFF
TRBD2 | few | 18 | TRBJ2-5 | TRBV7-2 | TGTGCCAGCAGCCGTAGTAAAACTAGCGGGGTAATCCGGGAGACCCAGTACTTC | CASSRSKTSGVIRETQYF